This T cell receptor beta chain comes out of a study of glioma-infiltrating T cells after dendritic cell vaccination. For the study at large: Between the early 2000s and the early 2010s, patients got autologous tumor lysate-pulsed dendritic cell vaccines.

As to time point: after dendritic cell vaccination, including at tumor progression/relapse. Before vaccination, two weeks after the third vaccination, and at progression, PBMC were collected. The assay was immunoSEQ multiplex PCR, and TCRdb's table has in-frame clones only and misses some. The repertoire holds approximately 90,000 clones, with around four fifths as singletons. Study findings and constraints: Patients with more pretreatment TILs had longer time to progression and survival. Survival was not directly related to TCR clonality in these patients.

A remark on this clone: Antigen: not known.

This receptor was obtained from a human donor with glioblastoma. The starting material was blood, obtained after dendritic cell vaccination.

CDR3 sequence (DNA): TGCAGCGTTCGGGCGGGAGTAGGTTACGAGCAGTACTTC. Its protein product is CSVRAGVGYEQYF. The chain combines TRBV29-1 with TRBJ2-7, with TRBD2 matching over 7 bases. CDR3 length equals 13 residues. Trimming removed 5 bases from V and 4 bases from J; junction bases left unmatched: 8. Looked up from germline, CDR1 is SQVTM and CDR2 is ANQGSEA.